What follows are 30 T cell receptor beta chains derived from one specimen sequenced in a study of identical twins (TCRdb year 2016). Library preparation used 5' RACE. The sequencer was an Illumina HiSeq 2000. The public reads were reprocessed in TCRdb via fastp at Q25 and MiXCR, keeping in-frame beta chains. Rows with a matching CDR3 protein are joined into one entry that keeps the most common DNA and genes. The sample profile shows fewer than 550,000 distinct CDR3 sequences; about 15% of them were found once. The ten largest clones add up to nearly 0.45% of the sample. The same sample was also used in a study of yellow fever vaccine responses in identical twins.

Sequenced sample: CD4+ T cells sorted from blood. These receptor sequences come from a woman younger than 35 in good health.

The chain's CDR3 is CASSQGATVSTEAFF. The DNA for the CDR3 is TGTGCCAGCAGCCAAGGGGCGACCGTCTCCACTGAAGCTTTCTTT. The gene calls are TRBV3-1 and TRBJ1-1; D is unresolved. CDR3 length: 15 residues. Germline V gene lookup returns CDR1 LGHDT and CDR2 YNNKEL (reference sequence). Trimming left V 1 base short and J 4 bases short, with 13 bases between.

This clonotype occurred a few times. The chain recombines TRBV6-5 with TRBJ2-4; D is unresolved. Trimming stripped 0 bases from V and 0 bases from J, with 12 bases between. The germline CDR1 and CDR2 sequences are MNHEY and SVGAGI. The CDR3 is made up of 17 amino acids. DNA of the CDR3: TGTGCCAGCAGTTACTCTCTCGCCAGACTAGCCAAAAACATTCAGTACTTC. Its translation is CASSYSLARLAKNIQYF.

This clonotype came up many times. V usage is TRBV12-3 or TRBV12-4 and J usage is TRBJ1-1; D is undetermined. The V gene lost 2 bases and the J gene lost 1 base, with 5 bases spanning the gap. The length of the CDR3 is 13 residues. CDR3 coding DNA: TGTGCCAGCAGTTTAATGGCGAACACTGAAGCTTTCTTT. Residues: CASSLMANTEAFF.

This clonotype occurred a few times. The chain employs TRBV27 and TRBJ2-7, with D maybe TRBD1 (6 bases). CDR3 size: 13 residues. From germline, CDR1 is MNHEY and CDR2 SMNVEV (reference sequence). V gave up 10 bases and J gave up 4 bases, with 17 bases separating them. The CDR3 protein is CATRPRGQYEQYV. The DNA of the CDR3 is TGTGCCACCCGGCCCAGGGGTCAATACGAGCAGTACGTC.

The chain couples TRBV4-1 to TRBJ2-7; D gene uncertain. Germline V gene data show CDR1 as MGHRA and CDR2 as YSYEKL. The V gene lost 4 bases and the J gene lost 2 bases, with 3 bases spanning the gap. CDR3 size: 11 residues. CDR3 protein: CASSLPYEQYV. CDR3 in DNA: TGCGCCAGCAGCCTACCCTACGAGCAGTACGTC.

The V gene is TRBV20-1, the J gene TRBJ2-5; TRBD1 aligns across 7 bases. Trimming removed 6 bases from V and 0 bases from J; junction bases left unmatched: 10. The CDR3 contains 15 residues. Germline V lookup: CDR1 DFQATT, CDR2 SNEGSKA (reference sequence). The CDR3 here is CSARKGGGYQETQYF. The CDR3 DNA reads TGCAGTGCCCGAAAAGGGGGCGGGTACCAAGAGACCCAGTACTTC.

This clonotype was counted at least ten times. This chain links TRBV28 with TRBJ2-1; TRBD2 matches at 7 bases. Germline assignment: CDR1 MDHEN and CDR2 SYDVKM. This CDR3 contains 16 residues. The V segment lost 5 bases and the J segment 9 bases; nucleotides outside the gene matches: 16. In DNA, the CDR3 is TGTGCCAGCAGTCCTTCCGTTGGGAGGGCCGGGTTTGAGCAGTTCTTC. It translates to CASSPSVGRAGFEQFF.

This sequence joins TRBV11-2 and TRBJ1-2, with TRBD1 as a possible D gene (6 bases). Trimming pared 7 bases from V and 1 base from J, leaving 16 bases between. CDR1 SGHAT and CDR2 FQNNGV come from the germline V gene. CDR3 length: 15 amino acids. The CDR3 here is CASTAGQSYNYGYTF. The CDR3 coding sequence is TGTGCCAGCACCGCCGGACAGAGCTATAACTATGGCTACACCTTC.

This clonotype occurred a few times. The chain uses TRBV7-2 and TRBJ2-1, with no clear D. The CDR3 spans 15 residues. The V end was cut by 3 bases, the J end by 6 bases, with 15 bases between. Germline V lookup: CDR1 SGHTA, CDR2 FQGNSA. For the CDR3, the DNA is TGTGCCAGCAGCTTGAGACAATCCCGTCGCAATGAGCAGTTCTTC. Encoded protein: CASSLRQSRRNEQFF.

For this clonotype: A junction boundary mismatches the germline segment, possibly from a read error. The V and J genes are TRBV12-3 or TRBV12-4 and TRBJ1-1, with 10 bases matching TRBD1. This CDR3 spans 17 amino acids. The CDR3 spells CASSLDRGRGGRTEAFF. The CDR3 bases are TGTGCCAGCAGCTTAGACAGGGGGCGCGGCGGGCGAACTGAAGCTTTCTTT.

This clonotype was seen more than once but under ten times. The chain uses TRBV5-1 and TRBJ2-1; TRBD2 might be the D (6 bases). The CDR3 consists of 15 residues. Looked up from germline, CDR1 is SGHRS and CDR2 is YFSETQ. V was shortened by 6 bases and J by 4 bases, with 17 bases between the two germline ends. The DNA of the CDR3 is TGCGCCAGCACCCGTGGGGGGAGTCCTTACAATGAGCAGTTCTTC. It translates to CASTRGGSPYNEQFF.

The V call is TRBV5-1, the J call TRBJ2-7; the D is unclear. The germline gives CDR1 SGHRS, CDR2 YFSETQ. CDR3 size: 14 residues. Deletions cut 4 bases from V and 3 bases from J, with 14 bases between. CDR3: CASSRPDRVYEQYF. For the CDR3, the DNA is TGCGCCAGCAGCCGCCCCGATAGAGTCTACGAGCAGTACTTC.

This clonotype was counted a few times. The chain is built from TRBV29-1 and TRBJ1-2; the D gene is possibly TRBD1 (5 bases). Per germline, CDR1 SQVTM and CDR2 ANQGSEA. The CDR3 covers 13 residues. V was clipped by 7 bases and J by 2 bases, with 14 bases between them. CDR3 nucleotides: TGCAGCGGGGGTGAGGGGTTGAACTATGGCTACACCTTC. It translates to CSGGEGLNYGYTF.

J is TRBJ2-7 and V is TRBV7-8, with D unclear. This CDR3 has 14 residues. Germline CDR1 reads SGHVS; CDR2 reads FQNEAQ. The V and J ends lost 4 bases and 0 bases respectively, with 10 bases between them. Written as DNA, the CDR3 is TGTGCCAGCAGCTGGGGTCTACACTCCTACGAGCAGTACTTC. Translated, it gives CASSWGLHSYEQYF.

This clonotype was seen more than once but under ten times. The J gene is TRBJ1-1, the V gene TRBV20-1; tentatively, D is TRBD1 (6 bases). The germline V and J ends were trimmed by 3 bases and 1 base, with 12 bases remaining between them. CDR1 is DFQATT, CDR2 SNEGSKA, per germline (reference sequence). This CDR3 has 14 residues. The CDR3 sequence: CSASPGTPNTEAFF. In nucleotides, the CDR3 is TGCAGTGCTAGCCCCGGGACACCGAACACTGAAGCTTTCTTT.

V is TRBV20-1 and J is TRBJ2-1; 8 positions agree with TRBD1. V lost 4 bases to trimming and J lost 9 bases; unmatched junction nucleotides: 11. Germline V gene sequence: CDR1 DFQATT, CDR2 SNEGSKA (reference sequence). The CDR3 length is 14 residues. The CDR3: CSAKTGGFPGEQFF. The DNA of the CDR3 is TGCAGTGCTAAAACAGGGGGTTTCCCGGGTGAGCAGTTCTTC.

This clonotype showed up just a few times. This chain joins TRBV10-3 and TRBJ1-2, with 9 bases that match TRBD1. The CDR3 consists of 14 residues. Germline loops: CDR1 ENHRY, CDR2 SYGVKD. V shed 1 base, J shed 3 bases, and the junction held 0 bases outside the gene matches. The CDR3 protein is CAISEWTGDYGYTF. DNA for the CDR3: TGTGCCATCAGTGAGTGGACAGGGGACTATGGCTACACCTTC.

The chain links TRBV5-1 to TRBJ2-5; D remains unclear. Trimming left V 1 base short and J 2 bases short, with 6 bases between. This CDR3 is 13 amino acids long. Germline V CDR1 and CDR2: SGHRS, YFSETQ. CDR3 protein: CASSLTQQETQYF. The CDR3 DNA follows: TGCGCCAGCAGCTTGACTCAGCAAGAGACCCAGTACTTC.

V gene TRBV9 combines with J gene TRBJ2-3; 8 nucleotides align to TRBD2. The CDR3 consists of 16 residues. Germline loops: CDR1 SGDLS, CDR2 YYNGEE. V shed 0 bases and J 5 bases; nucleotides not matched to a gene: 8. CDR3 region: CASSVAPSGPQDTQYF. CDR3 nucleotides: TGTGCCAGCAGCGTAGCTCCTAGCGGGCCCCAAGATACGCAGTATTTT.

The CDR3 here is CAISDGVKPQHF. DNA for the CDR3: TGTGCCATCAGTGATGGTGTTAAGCCCCAGCATTTT. The chain links TRBV10-3 to TRBJ1-5; the D is unclear. CDR1 and CDR2 (germline): ENHRY, SYGVKD. V shed 3 bases and J shed 8 bases, with 8 bases lying between them. This CDR3 spans 12 amino acids.

Many counts were recorded for this clonotype. This sequence joins TRBV12-3 or TRBV12-4 and TRBJ2-2; D gene uncertain. This CDR3 contains 11 residues. Trimming cost V 6 bases and J 4 bases, with 3 bases left between them. CDR3: CASRGTGELFF. As DNA, the CDR3 is TGTGCCAGCAGGGGCACCGGGGAGCTGTTTTTT.

This clonotype was observed a handful of times. The chain joins TRBV7-2 to TRBJ1-1, with a possible D match to TRBD1 (5 bases). CDR3 length: 14 amino acids. Trimming took off 0 bases at V and 5 bases at J, with 10 bases between the two ends. Germline V gives CDR1 SGHTA, CDR2 FQGNSA. The CDR3 region is CASSLAPRVTEAFF. The CDR3 DNA sequence: TGTGCCAGCAGCTTAGCGCCCAGGGTTACTGAAGCTTTCTTT.

The V call is TRBV7-8, the J call TRBJ1-6; D unclear. Trimming shortened V by 3 bases and J by 7 bases, and 10 bases separated the two germline ends. The CDR3 totals 14 residues. Looked up from germline, CDR1 is SGHVS and CDR2 is FQNEAQ. The CDR3 loop is CASSFGSMNSPLHF. CDR3 in DNA: TGTGCCAGCAGCTTTGGGTCAATGAATTCACCCCTCCACTTT.

A few counts support this clonotype. This rearrangement joins TRBV6-1 to TRBJ2-3; D remains unclear. The V end lost 6 bases, the J end lost 2 bases, and 18 bases lay between the germline ends. The CDR3 contains 16 residues. From germline, CDR1 is MNHNS and CDR2 SASEGT. The CDR3 DNA sequence: TGTGCCAGCAGCCAAAGACGGATACGAGCCACAGATACGCAGTATTTT. Translating it yields CASSQRRIRATDTQYF.

This clonotype showed up just a few times. This rearrangement joins TRBV7-9 to TRBJ2-1; D ambiguous. The CDR3 has 14 residues. Germline CDR1 and CDR2: SEHNR and FQNEAQ (reference sequence). The V end lost 5 bases, the J end lost 4 bases, and 12 bases lay between the germline ends. CDR3 coding DNA: TGTGCCAGCAGCCCTCGGAGCAATTACAATGAGCAGTTCTTC. This encodes CASSPRSNYNEQFF.

The gene calls are TRBV7-8 and TRBJ1-4, with D hard to call. The V end was cut by 0 bases, the J end by 7 bases, with 12 bases between. Germline assignment: CDR1 SGHVS and CDR2 FQNEAQ. The CDR3 spans 15 residues. The CDR3, as DNA: TGTGCCAGCAGCTTAGCCAACACGGTGGTTGAAAAACTGTTTTTT. It codes for CASSLANTVVEKLFF.

This clonotype was observed a few times. The chain is built from TRBV5-6 and TRBJ2-1, with TRBD2 identical over 9 bases. Per the germline V gene, CDR1 is SGHDT and CDR2 is YYEEEE. This CDR3 comprises 18 residues. V lost 2 bases and J lost 7; bases outside the gene matches: 16. The CDR3 sequence is CASSFPGTSSGRGNEQFF. The CDR3 region has the DNA TGTGCCAGCAGCTTTCCTGGGACTAGCAGTGGGAGAGGAAATGAGCAGTTCTTC.

The chain recombines TRBV14 with TRBJ1-2, with D unclear. The CDR3 has 15 amino acids. Trimming took 5 bases from V and 0 from J, leaving 13 bases between them. Germline V lookup: CDR1 SGHDN, CDR2 FVKESK. In DNA, the CDR3 is TGTGCCAGCAGCGCCGGGAGACTGGCTAACTATGGCTACACCTTC. It encodes CASSAGRLANYGYTF. The variable domain in full, with the rest retrieved from reference TRBV14 and TRBJ1-2, is EAGVTQFPSHSVIEKGQTVTLRCDPISGHDNLYWYRRVMGKEIKFLLHFVKESKQDESGMPNNRFLAERTGGTYSTLKVQPAELEDSGVYFCASSAGRLANYGYTFGSGTRLTVV.

The J gene is TRBJ1-5, the V gene TRBV15; 9 nucleotides line up with TRBD1. The CDR3 covers 19 residues. Trimming removed 1 base from V and 4 bases from J; junction bases left unmatched: 14. Germline CDR1 is LNHNV and CDR2 is YYDKDF (reference sequence). CDR3 sequence reads: CATSRGHITGTGTNQPQHF. CDR3 DNA: TGTGCCACCAGCAGAGGACATATAACCGGGACAGGGACTAATCAGCCCCAGCATTTT.

This clonotype was seen repeatedly, ten times or more. The CDR3, as DNA: TGTGCCAGCAGTCCCGGACAGCGGACCTCTGGAAACACCATATATTTT. It encodes CASSPGQRTSGNTIYF. This sequence joins TRBV28 and TRBJ1-3; D is possibly TRBD1 (6 bases). Trimming removed 5 bases at V and 0 bases at J, with 14 bases between. Germline V CDR1 and CDR2: MDHEN, SYDVKM. CDR3 length equals 16 residues.